This paragraph reports one TCR beta chain. Its antigen is currently unknown. The use of genomic DNA as template underpinned the TCR beta VDJ and CDR3 profiling. TCRdb independently ran MiXCR on the reads; one entry per CDR3 protein. This sample yields approximately 190,000 distinct CDR3 sequences, of which 64% are seen a single time; 46% belongs to the top ten. The sample originates from a study of CD8+CD57+ T cells in acquired aplastic anemia. The J segment lost 2 bases and the V segment lost 6 bases, leaving 4 bases of the junction unmatched. CDR3 length: 13 amino acids. CDR1 MNHEY and CDR2 SVGEGT come from the germline V gene. General study points: Patients and controls shared approximately 30 CD8+ CDR3 sequences, highly expressed in patients.

V gene TRBV6-2 or TRBV6-3 combines with J gene TRBJ2-7; TRBD1 matches 7 bases. Sequenced input: sorted CD4+, CD8+, or CD8+CD57+ T cells (not recorded which) from PBMCs. This TCR was recovered from a human donor with severe aplastic anemia or a healthy control (not recorded which). CDR3 sequence (DNA): TGTGCCAGCAGAAGACAGGGACCCTACGAGCAGTACTTC. This translates into CASRRQGPYEQYF.